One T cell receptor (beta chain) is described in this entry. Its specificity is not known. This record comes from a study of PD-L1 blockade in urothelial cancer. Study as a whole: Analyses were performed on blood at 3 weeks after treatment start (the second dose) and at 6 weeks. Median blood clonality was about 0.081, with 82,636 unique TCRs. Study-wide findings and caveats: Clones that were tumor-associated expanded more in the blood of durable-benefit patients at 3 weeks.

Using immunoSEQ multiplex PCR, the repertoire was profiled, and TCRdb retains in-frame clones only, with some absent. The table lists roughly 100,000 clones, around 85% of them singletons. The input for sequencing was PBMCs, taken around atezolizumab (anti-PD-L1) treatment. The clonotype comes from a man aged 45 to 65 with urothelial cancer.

The DNA of the CDR3 is TGTGCCAGCAGCTTAGCGGGAGGGTACCAAGAGACCCAGTACTTC. Translation gives CASSLAGGYQETQYF. The chain employs TRBV7-2 and TRBJ2-5; TRBD2 aligns across 7 bases. From germline, CDR1 is SGHTA and CDR2 FQGNSA. The CDR3 spans 15 residues. V was clipped by 0 bases and J by 0 bases; unmatched bases: 1.